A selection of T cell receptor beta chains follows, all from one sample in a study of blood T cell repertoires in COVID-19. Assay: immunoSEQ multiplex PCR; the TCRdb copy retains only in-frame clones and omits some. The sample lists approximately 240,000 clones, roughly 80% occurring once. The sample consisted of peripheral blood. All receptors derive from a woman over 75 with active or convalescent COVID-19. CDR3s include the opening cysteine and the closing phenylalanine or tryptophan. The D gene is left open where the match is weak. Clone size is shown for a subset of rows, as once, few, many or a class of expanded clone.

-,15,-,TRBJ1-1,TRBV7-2,CASSLATQGVTEAFF,TGTGCCAGCAGCTTGGCCACACAGGGAGTCACTGAAGCTTTCTTT
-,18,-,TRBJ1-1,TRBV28,CASGSSLTGILGNTEAFF,TGTGCCAGCGGTTCCTCCTTGACAGGCATTTTGGGGAACACTGAAGCTTTCTTT
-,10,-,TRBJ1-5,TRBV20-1,CSAGGQPQHF,TGCAGTGCGGGAGGTCAGCCCCAGCATTTT
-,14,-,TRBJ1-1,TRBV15,CATRWAPSSTEAFF,TGTGCCACCAGATGGGCTCCGTCAAGCACTGAAGCTTTCTTT
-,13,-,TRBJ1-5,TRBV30,CAWSSARAIAQHF,TGTGCCTGGAGTTCGGCCAGGGCGATAGCCCAGCATTTT
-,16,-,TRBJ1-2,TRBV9,CASSVAGPGQGGGYTF,TGTGCCAGCAGCGTAGCGGGCCCCGGGCAGGGAGGAGGCTACACCTTC
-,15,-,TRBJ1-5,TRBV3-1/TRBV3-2,CASSQGSRSNQPQHF,TGTGCCAGCAGCCAAGGTTCACGGAGCAATCAGCCCCAGCATTTT
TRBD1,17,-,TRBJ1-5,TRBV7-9,CASSLRLQGLPNQPQHF,TGTGCCAGCAGCTTAAGACTACAGGGGCTCCCCAATCAGCCCCAGCATTTT
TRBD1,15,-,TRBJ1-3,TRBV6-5,CASPGKGARGNTIYF,TGTGCCAGCCCTGGGAAGGGGGCGCGGGGAAACACCATATATTTT
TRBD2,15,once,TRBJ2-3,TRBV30,CAWAKLAVSTDTQYF,TGTGCCTGGGCTAAACTAGCGGTTAGCACAGATACGCAGTATTTT